This TCR beta chain stems from a study of cytomegalovirus exposure and HLA in healthy donors. In the study overall: Of all 400 or so donors who were genotyped, about 80% belonged to the Caucasian-associated ancestry cluster.

The PCR was carried out with 60 Vbeta primers and 13 Jbeta primers. TCRdb keeps only in-frame clones here, not all; method: immunoSEQ multiplex PCR. The repertoire table contains 45,000 to 70,000 clones. V dropped 0 bases and J dropped 9 bases, with 14 bases sitting between them. This CDR3 region has 14 residues. Germline V gives CDR1 MNHNS, CDR2 SASEGT. Sequencing was done on a sample of PBMCs. This chain links TRBV6-1 with TRBJ1-1, with D perhaps TRBD1 (5 bases). The TCR comes from a young woman in good health and CMV-seropositive. The CDR3 protein is CASSEAYEDNQAFF. The CDR3 region has the DNA TGTGCCAGCAGTGAAGCGTATGAGGACAACCAAGCTTTCTTT.